This T cell receptor (beta chain) derives from a study of blood T cells in healthy people across ages. About the study: For every two T cells, template switching captured about one barcoded beta molecule.

A second PCR, run for roughly 7 to 12 cycles, used a sample-barcoded 5' primer plus a J-beta primer mix. TCRdb redid the calling of the 5' RACE reads with MiXCR, one entry per CDR3 protein. The data hold 850,000 to 1,000,000 distinct CDR3 sequences, with roughly 47% observed a single time. The germline V gene has CDR1 DFQATT and CDR2 SNEGSKA (reference sequence). The CDR3 runs to 19 residues. The rearrangement links TRBV20-1 to TRBJ2-7, with 9 bases matching TRBD2. The DNA end is more similar to TRBJ2-5, so the J call may be wrong. Material for sequencing was blood. The TCR was taken from a woman aged 60 to 75 in good health. The CDR3 nucleotides read TGCAGTGCTAGAGTCTTGTCTAGCGGGACGGTTGGCCCAGGGGGGACCCAGTACTTC. It codes for CSARVLSSGTVGPGGTQYF.